This record concerns one TCR beta chain sequence. One junction end disagrees with the germline gene, perhaps due to a read error. TCRdb keeps only in-frame clones here, not all; method: immunoSEQ multiplex PCR. The sample consists of about 77,000 clones, 92% of them appearing once. The sample originates from a study of T cell responses to AZD1222 COVID-19 vaccine. In germline, CDR1 is LNHDA, CDR2 SQIVND (reference sequence). The CDR3 consists of 15 residues. The chain has TRBV19 and TRBJ1-2; TRBD1 matches 8 bases. This specimen was peripheral blood, taken 28 days after the second AZD1222 dose. The clonotype was recovered from an adult who received the AZD1222 COVID-19 vaccine. CDR3 residues: CASRNGQGQSYRYTF. In nucleotides, the CDR3 is TGTGCCAGTAGAAACGGACAGGGACAATCCTATCGCTACACCTTC.